Listed below are T cell receptor beta chains from one sample, sequenced in a study of blood T cells in healthy people across ages. TCRdb used MiXCR to reprocess the 5' RACE reads, holding one entry per CDR3 protein. The sample includes about 290,000 distinct CDR3 sequences, about 25% of them seen just once. The specimen was blood. These receptors came from a woman aged 70-85 years in good health. CDR3s include the opening cysteine and the closing phenylalanine or tryptophan. Fields, in order: V gene, J gene, CDR3 protein.

V: TRBV28
J: TRBJ2-6
CDR3: CASRFGVRSGYSGANVLTF

V: TRBV20-1
J: TRBJ2-5
CDR3: CSASKTSGIQETQYF

V: TRBV7-2
J: TRBJ2-1
CDR3: CASSSGTGRYNEQFF

V: TRBV20-1
J: TRBJ1-2
CDR3: CSARVGQVRDYGYTF

V: TRBV5-1
J: TRBJ2-3
CDR3: CASSVGGPISNTQYF

V: TRBV7-8
J: .
CDR3: CASSLATYTYEQYF

V: TRBV7-9
J: TRBJ2-5
CDR3: CASSLAGQAKEAQYF

V: TRBV5-5
J: TRBJ1-5
CDR3: CASSSIRGEDQPQHF

V: TRBV3-1
J: TRBJ1-1
CDR3: CASSQDSDKNTEAFF

V: TRBV20-1
J: TRBJ1-1
CDR3: CSARGEQGARISGEAFF

V: TRBV19
J: TRBJ2-4
CDR3: CASKAVDERKNIQYF

V: TRBV29-1
J: TRBJ1-2
CDR3: CSADLGTANYGYTF

V: TRBV14
J: TRBJ1-3
CDR3: CASSHGSSGNTVYF

V: TRBV7-3
J: TRBJ2-3
CDR3: CASSPFGGGTDTQYF

V: TRBV6-2/TRBV6-3
J: TRBJ1-2
CDR3: CASSYSNVGGYTF

V: TRBV28
J: TRBJ2-5
CDR3: CASSLREGRQTQYF

V: TRBV20-1
J: TRBJ2-3
CDR3: CSASGLDTDTQYF

V: TRBV15
J: TRBJ2-5
CDR3: CATSRGGAVQETQYF

V: TRBV7-9
J: TRBJ1-1
CDR3: CASSQPDSFGTEAFF

V: TRBV15
J: TRBJ1-5
CDR3: CATSRDRQGYNQPQHF

V: TRBV5-1
J: TRBJ2-5
CDR3: CASSTVLAGGETQYF

V: TRBV29-1
J: TRBJ1-1
CDR3: CSVEDRQAGAFF

V: TRBV20-1
J: TRBJ2-1
CDR3: CSGTNSGSYNEQFF

V: TRBV7-2
J: TRBJ2-4
CDR3: CASSSGTDRKNIQYF

V: TRBV6-5
J: TRBJ1-4
CDR3: CASSSATTNEKLFF

V: TRBV12-3/TRBV12-4
J: .
CDR3: CASTSAGGGYEQYF

V: TRBV6-1
J: TRBJ2-1
CDR3: CASSNPLSGRFSEQFF

V: TRBV12-3/TRBV12-4
J: TRBJ2-1
CDR3: CASSLTGLAGVEDEQFF

V: TRBV2
J: TRBJ2-5
CDR3: CASSRTDPRETQYF

V: TRBV9
J: TRBJ1-3
CDR3: CASSVESTTSSGNTIYF

V: TRBV5-7
J: TRBJ1-1
CDR3: CASSLVSGMWGTEAFF

V: TRBV11-2
J: TRBJ2-7
CDR3: CASSGNSEEQYF

V: TRBV7-2
J: .
CDR3: CASSQGTSGSHEQFF

V: TRBV5-1
J: .
CDR3: CASSLVTGSPFNEQFF

V: TRBV11-2
J: TRBJ2-5
CDR3: CASSLDGSVRETQYF

V: TRBV6-5
J: TRBJ2-1
CDR3: CASSNRQAASYNEQFF

V: TRBV7-9
J: TRBJ2-2
CDR3: CASSLAGQGWDTGELFF

V: TRBV7-3
J: TRBJ2-3
CDR3: CASSLNPTLAGHTDTQYF

V: TRBV28
J: TRBJ2-1
CDR3: CASGSYNEQSF

V: TRBV20-1
J: TRBJ2-5
CDR3: CSARVPGLAGEKETQYF

V: TRBV20-1
J: TRBJ2-1
CDR3: CSPKPGGGFNEQFF

V: TRBV18
J: TRBJ1-6
CDR3: CASSAVRDSPLHF

V: TRBV6-1
J: TRBJ1-5
CDR3: CASSEALGAKPQHF

V: TRBV28
J: TRBJ2-7
CDR3: CAGRGPGLEQYF

V: TRBV20-1
J: TRBJ2-2
CDR3: CSAKRGIANTGELFF

V: TRBV5-1
J: TRBJ2-5
CDR3: CASSLDESLPETQYF

V: TRBV12-3/TRBV12-4
J: TRBJ2-1
CDR3: CASSLGRGPYNEQFF